This T cell receptor beta chain was observed in a study of blood T cell repertoires in COVID-19. J lost 0 bases, V lost 5 bases, and 6 bases had no gene match. The germline V gene has CDR1 SGHAT and CDR2 FQDESV (reference sequence). This CDR3 is 15 amino acids long. Original analysis: The authors estimated nucleated cell counts from reference gene primer amplification. Sequencing was performed with immunoSEQ multiplex PCR; in TCRdb, only in-frame clones are kept and a portion is missing. V and J calls plus clone size are reproduced from that table; the DNA served to infer D and trimming. The data hold 65,000 to 85,000 clones, with about 86% observed a single time.

The receptor comes from a man in his fifties or sixties with active COVID-19. Sequences were obtained from peripheral blood. J is TRBJ2-7 and V is TRBV11-1; 8 bases map to TRBD1. The chain's CDR3 is CASSRDRSTSYEQYF. CDR3 in DNA: TGTGCCAGCAGCCGGGACAGGTCTACCTCCTACGAGCAGTACTTC.